The entry below describes one TCR beta chain. The sample comes from a study of blood T cell repertoires in COVID-19. Germline V gene data show CDR1 as SGHRS and CDR2 as YFSETQ. V shed 0 bases and J shed 5 bases, with 6 bases lying between them. The CDR3 is made up of 13 amino acids. The data were produced by immunoSEQ multiplex PCR, yet TCRdb's version contains in-frame clones alone and is incomplete. Of just over 75,000 clones listed, around 88% are singletons. J is TRBJ2-1 and V is TRBV5-1; D unclear. Sequencing was performed on peripheral blood. This sequence originates from a woman older than 75 with active or convalescent COVID-19. The CDR3 region is CASSLAVHNEQFF. The CDR3 coding sequence is TGCGCCAGCAGCTTGGCGGTACACAATGAGCAGTTCTTC.